This paragraph covers one T cell receptor beta chain sequence. These data come from a study of blood T cell repertoires in COVID-19. TCRdb keeps only in-frame clones here, not all; method: immunoSEQ multiplex PCR. Of around 270,000 clones detected, 85% to 90% appear once; the ten largest clones hold about 0.8%. The CDR3 loop spans 14 amino acids. V lost 7 bases to trimming and J lost 2 bases; unmatched junction nucleotides: 9. From germline, CDR1 is SQVTM and CDR2 ANQGSEA. The specimen sequenced was peripheral blood. This sequence joins TRBV29-1 and TRBJ2-3, with 7 bases fitting TRBD2. The TCR sequence derives from a young man with acute or convalescent COVID-19. CDR3 region: CSGQSGTNTDTQYF. The DNA for the CDR3 is TGCAGCGGACAGAGCGGGACTAACACAGATACGCAGTATTTT.